This entry is about one T cell receptor (beta chain). The primer mix had 60 Vbeta and 13 Jbeta primers. Here immunoSEQ multiplex PCR was the method, and the copy in TCRdb shows in-frame clones only, minus some. The sample gives some 150,000 clones, 80% to 85% of which show up once; 2.9% is in the top ten. The data are from a study of cytomegalovirus exposure and HLA in healthy donors. Germline V gives CDR1 KGHSH, CDR2 LQKENI. Trimming shortened V by 6 bases and J by 0 bases, and 6 bases separated the two germline ends. CDR3 length: 13 residues. The chain uses TRBV18 and TRBJ1-5, with TRBD1 as a possible D gene (6 bases). Sequencing used PBMCs. The origin of this receptor is a woman aged 25 to 39 in good health and CMV-seronegative. The CDR3 region is CASSDSSNQPQHF. DNA of the CDR3: TGTGCCAGCTCGGACAGTAGCAATCAGCCCCAGCATTTT.